Listed below are T cell receptor beta chains from one sample, sequenced in a study of OX40 agonist ivuxolimab in advanced cancers. The table came from immunoSEQ multiplex PCR; TCRdb's copy has only in-frame clones and leaves some out. This repertoire shows about 82,000 clones, approximately 90% found once; its top ten account for around 0.94%. Sequenced material: CD4+ or CD8+ T cells sorted from blood, taken in a trial of the OX40 agonist ivuxolimab. Every receptor here comes from an adult with an advanced solid tumor such as melanoma, head and neck, liver or kidney cancer. Both conserved end residues are part of each CDR3. A D gene is named only where the DNA matches it firmly. Rows may omit the clone size; those that give it use once, few, many or a size class.

once | TRBD1 | TRBJ1-1 | TRBV19 | TGTGCCAGTAGTGTAGGGACAGGCACTGAAGCTTTCTTT | CASSVGTGTEAFF
- | - | TRBJ1-2 | TRBV4-2 | TGTGCCAGCAGCCTCGCAAAGGGGGGTTATGGCTACACCTTC | CASSLAKGGYGYTF
- | - | TRBJ1-1 | TRBV10-3 | TGTGCCATCAGTGAGCGAACTATGGACACTGAAGCTTTCTTT | CAISERTMDTEAFF
- | TRBD2 | TRBJ2-1 | TRBV18 | TGTGCCAGCTCACCACCGACGGGAGGGGCCTACAATGAGCAGTTCTTC | CASSPPTGGAYNEQFF
- | - | TRBJ1-1 | TRBV6-5 | TGTGCCAGCAGTTACAGCTGGGAGGGGTACACTGAAGCTTTCTTT | CASSYSWEGYTEAFF
- | TRBD1 | TRBJ2-2 | TRBV9 | TGTGCCAGCAGCGTTGCCGGGACAGGGAGTTCGGCCGGGGAGCTGTTTTTT | CASSVAGTGSSAGELFF
- | TRBD1 | TRBJ2-7 | TRBV28 | TGTGCCAGCAGCCCCGGGACAGGGGGCATCTACGAGCAGTACTTC | CASSPGTGGIYEQYF
once | - | TRBJ2-2 | TRBV7-3 | TGTGCCAGCAGCCCCGCAGTGAACACCGGGGAGCTGTTTTTT | CASSPAVNTGELFF
- | - | TRBJ2-1 | TRBV6-5 | TGTGCCAGCAGTTACTACCTGCGGGATAATGAGCAGTTCTTC | CASSYYLRDNEQFF
- | TRBD1 | TRBJ1-4 | TRBV4-3 | TGCGCCAGCAGCCTTCGACAGGGGGAAGGGAAACTGTTTTTT | CASSLRQGEGKLFF
- | - | TRBJ2-1 | TRBV4-3 | TGCGCCAGCAGCCAAGGGATTCGGGATCCCGCCTACAATGAGCAGTTCTTC | CASSQGIRDPAYNEQFF
- | TRBD2 | TRBJ2-5 | TRBV7-8 | TGTGCCAGCAGCTACGGCTTTAGCGGGAGGCAAGAGACCCAGTACTTC | CASSYGFSGRQETQYF
- | TRBD2 | TRBJ2-2 | TRBV5-4 | TGTGCCAGCAGCTTGGAAGTAGCGGGGATCACCGGGGAGCTGTTTTTT | CASSLEVAGITGELFF
- | TRBD1 | TRBJ2-3 | TRBV13 | TGTGCCAGCAGCCGTCCGGGACAGGCAGATACGCAGTATTTT | CASSRPGQADTQYF
- | - | TRBJ2-7 | TRBV6-1 | TGTGCCAGCAAAGCGGAATCCTACGAGCAGTACTTC | CASKAESYEQYF
- | - | TRBJ1-6 | TRBV15 | TGTGCCACCAGCATAATAACGTTCGGACAAACGAATTCACCCCTCCACTTT | CATSIITFGQTNSPLHF
- | TRBD1 | TRBJ1-4 | TRBV2 | TGTGCCAGCAGTGGACAGGGGAATGAAAAACTGTTTTTT | CASSGQGNEKLFF
- | TRBD1 | TRBJ1-2 | TRBV7-2 | TGTGCCAGCAGCCCTTTTGACAGGGGGGGACTTTATGGCTACACCTTC | CASSPFDRGGLYGYTF
- | TRBD1 | TRBJ1-1 | TRBV19 | TGTGCCAGTAGTAACTCCGCGACAGGGGGCACTGAAGCTTTCTTT | CASSNSATGGTEAFF
- | - | TRBJ2-7 | TRBV6-1 | TGTGCCAGCGGTTACTCCTACGAGCAGTACTTC | CASGYSYEQYF
- | - | TRBJ2-7 | TRBV2 | TGTGCCAGCAGTCTGGATGGTAGGACCCACGAGCAGTACTTC | CASSLDGRTHEQYF
- | TRBD1 | TRBJ2-7 | TRBV18 | TGTGCCAGCTCACCCGGACAGGGCTCCACCTACGAGCAGTACTTC | CASSPGQGSTYEQYF
- | TRBD1 | TRBJ2-1 | TRBV12-5 | TGTGCTAGTGGTTTGGTCCACAGGGGTTCTTACAATGAGCAGTTCTTC | CASGLVHRGSYNEQFF
- | TRBD1 | TRBJ2-5 | TRBV28 | TGTGCCAGCAGACGGACAGGAAAAGAGACCCAGTACTTC | CASRRTGKETQYF
- | - | TRBJ1-6 | TRBV5-6 | TGTGCCAGCAGCTTTCAGAGCTCCCTAAATTCACCCCTCCACTTT | CASSFQSSLNSPLHF
- | - | TRBJ1-5 | TRBV10-3 | TGTGCCATCAAGGGCAGTCAGAATCAGCCCCAGCATTTT | CAIKGSQNQPQHF
- | - | TRBJ2-5 | TRBV5-1 | TGCGCCAGCAGCCCTTTAGGGAACGACCAAGAGACCCAGTACTTC | CASSPLGNDQETQYF
- | - | TRBJ1-2 | TRBV6-1 | TGTGCCAGCAGTGAATCGGTTCCTAACTATGGCTACACCTTC | CASSESVPNYGYTF
- | - | TRBJ1-2 | TRBV5-4 | TGTGCCAGCAGCTTACAGGGTCCTAACTATGGCTACACCTTC | CASSLQGPNYGYTF
- | - | TRBJ1-6 | TRBV5-1 | TGCGCCAGCAGTACGGGACTTAGTGGGTCACCCCTCCACTTT | CASSTGLSGSPLHF
- | TRBD1 | TRBJ1-2 | TRBV19 | TGTGCCAGTACCAATAAGGAGGGGACAGGGGTTACCTACACCTTC | CASTNKEGTGVTYTF
- | TRBD2 | TRBJ2-1 | TRBV7-3 | TGTGCCAGCAGCCGTTCATTGAGCGGGAGTAATGAGCAGTTCTTC | CASSRSLSGSNEQFF
- | TRBD2 | TRBJ2-7 | TRBV5-1 | TGCGCCAGCAGCTCGCGCGGGGGTAGCTCCTACGAGCAGTACTTC | CASSSRGGSSYEQYF
once | - | TRBJ2-2 | TRBV9 | TGTGCCAGCAGCGTAGTGTCGCCGGCGAACACCGGGGAGCTGTTTTTT | CASSVVSPANTGELFF
- | - | TRBJ2-7 | TRBV5-1 | TGCGCCAGCAGCCCGTCGGGTTACGAGCAGTACTTC | CASSPSGYEQYF
once | - | TRBJ1-1 | TRBV7-2 | TGTGCCAGCAGCAACCGTCCGAACACTGAAGCTTTCTTT | CASSNRPNTEAFF
- | TRBD1 | TRBJ1-2 | TRBV2 | TGTGCCAGCAGTGAAGGGACAGGCTATGGCTACACCTTC | CASSEGTGYGYTF
- | - | TRBJ2-4 | TRBV6-1 | TGTGCCAGCAGTGAAGCGACGGTAGCCAAAAACATTCAGTACTTC | CASSEATVAKNIQYF
- | TRBD1 | TRBJ1-1 | TRBV9 | TGTGCCAGCAGCGTAGATGCGGGACAGGGGGACACTGAAGCTTTCTTT | CASSVDAGQGDTEAFF
- | TRBD2 | TRBJ2-7 | TRBV7-2 | TGTGCCAGCAGCTTAGGAAACCTAGCGGGCCTCTACGAGCAGTACTTC | CASSLGNLAGLYEQYF
- | - | TRBJ1-1 | TRBV7-8 | TGTGCCAGCAGCTTAGCGATACACCGACAAGTGAACACTGAAGCTTTCTTT | CASSLAIHRQVNTEAFF
- | - | TRBJ1-4 | TRBV4-1 | TGCGCCAGCAGCCCGACGAGCCGGGGGCGAGGTGAAAAACTGTTTTTT | CASSPTSRGRGEKLFF
- | - | TRBJ1-3 | TRBV2 | TGTGCCAGCAGTCAGGGAGACTCTGGAAACACCATATATTTT | CASSQGDSGNTIYF
- | - | TRBJ2-1 | TRBV4-1 | TGCGCCAGCAGCCGGGCCGCTAGCGCGAGAGACAATGAGCAGTTCTTC | CASSRAASARDNEQFF
- | - | TRBJ2-1 | TRBV5-1 | TGCGCCAGCAGCACGGGACAAAACTCGTACAATGAGCAGTTCTTC | CASSTGQNSYNEQFF
- | - | TRBJ1-5 | TRBV14 | TGTGCCAGCAGCGCCGCTCCCAATCAGCCCCAGCATTTT | CASSAAPNQPQHF
- | - | TRBJ1-4 | TRBV7-9 | TGTGCCAGCAGCTTATATGTGAGGGATGAAAAACTGTTTTTT | CASSLYVRDEKLFF